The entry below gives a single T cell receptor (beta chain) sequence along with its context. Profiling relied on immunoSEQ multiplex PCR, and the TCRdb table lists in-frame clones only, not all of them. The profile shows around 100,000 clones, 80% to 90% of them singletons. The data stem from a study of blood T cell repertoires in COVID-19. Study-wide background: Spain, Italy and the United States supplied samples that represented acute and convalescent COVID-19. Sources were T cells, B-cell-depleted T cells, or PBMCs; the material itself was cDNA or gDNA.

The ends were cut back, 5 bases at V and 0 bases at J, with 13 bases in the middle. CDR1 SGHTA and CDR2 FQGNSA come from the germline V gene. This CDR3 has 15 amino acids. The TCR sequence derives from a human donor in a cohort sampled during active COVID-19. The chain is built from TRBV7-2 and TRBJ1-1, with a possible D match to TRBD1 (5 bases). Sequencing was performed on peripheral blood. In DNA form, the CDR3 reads TGTGCCAGCAGCCCTCGGGGGACGATGAACACTGAAGCTTTCTTT. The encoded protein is CASSPRGTMNTEAFF.